These T cell receptor beta chains were read from a single sample in a study of CD8 T cells in ankylosing spondylitis. Each CDR3 protein is one row after TCRdb ran MiXCR on the 5' RACE reads. The sample consists of around 100,000 distinct CDR3 sequences, more than 8.5% of them appearing once. The sequenced sample was blood, either unsorted or a sorted T cell fraction (not recorded which). The receptors derive from a male donor with ankylosing spondylitis. The CDR3 runs from the conserved cysteine through the conserved F or W. The order of the fields is V gene, clone size, D gene, J gene, CDR3 DNA, CDR3 protein. A D gene is named only where the DNA matches it firmly. The size entry is marked missing in some rows and otherwise reads once, few, many or a size class.

>TRBV7-9|few|.|TRBJ1-5
TGTGCCAGCAGCTTGGACAGCGATAATCAGCCCCAGCATTTT
CASSLDSDNQPQHF
>TRBV7-9|many|TRBD2|TRBJ2-1
TGTGCCAGCAGCCCCCCGACTAGCGTCGACCCCAATGAGCAGTTCTTC
CASSPPTSVDPNEQFF
>TRBV4-1|.|.|TRBJ2-1
TGCGCCAGCAGCCAAGATTCCGAGGGACAGGGTGGCGGGAGGGTTTACAATGAGCAGTTCTTC
CASSQDSEGQGGGRVYNEQFF
>TRBV25-1|many|TRBD1|TRBJ2-5
TGTGCCAGCAGTGAATTTCTGTTGGGGGACAGGAAAGAGACCCAGTACTTC
CASSEFLLGDRKETQYF
>TRBV12-3/TRBV12-4|few|TRBD2|TRBJ2-1
TGTGCCAGCAGTCCAGGGACTAGCGGGGCCTACAATGAGCAGTTCTTC
CASSPGTSGAYNEQFF
>TRBV9|few|TRBD2|TRBJ2-1
TGTGCCAGCACCGACCTAGCGGAGTCCTACAATGAGCAGTTCTTC
CASTDLAESYNEQFF
>TRBV12-5|.|TRBD2|TRBJ2-2
TGTGCTAGTGGTTTGTGGCTAGCGGGAGTAAGGACCGGGGAGCTGTTTTTT
CASGLWLAGVRTGELFF
>TRBV25-1|few|.|TRBJ1-1
TGTGCCAGCAGTGAATGGGTGAACACTGAAGCTTTCTTT
CASSEWVNTEAFF
>TRBV27|many|TRBD2|TRBJ2-1
TGTGCCAGCAGTTGGGGACTAGCGGGAGGGCCTAATAATGAGCAGTTCTTC
CASSWGLAGGPNNEQFF
>TRBV27|.|.|TRBJ2-2
TGTGCCAGCAGTTTGGACTACCCGACCACCGGGGAGCTGTTTTTT
CASSLDYPTTGELFF
>TRBV4-1|many|TRBD2|TRBJ2-2
TGCGCCAGCAGCCAACGACTAGCGGGGAACACCGGGGAGCTGTTTTTT
CASSQRLAGNTGELFF
>TRBV3-1|once|TRBD2|TRBJ2-1
TGTGCCAGCAGCCAAGATTCAGGGACTAGCTACAATGAGCAGTTCTTC
CASSQDSGTSYNEQFF
>TRBV11-2|many|.|TRBJ1-2
TGTGCCAGCAGCTTAGACAGGGGACAAGCGGGTTCGGGCTATGGCTACACCTTC
CASSLDRGQAGSGYGYTF
>TRBV11-1|many|.|TRBJ1-5
TGTGCCAGCAGCTTGGGGACGGACAGCAATCAGCCCCAGCATTTT
CASSLGTDSNQPQHF
>TRBV5-1|.|.|TRBJ2-1
TGCGCCAGCAGCTTGGATGGGGGGCTGGTGAATGAGCAGTTCTTC
CASSLDGGLVNEQFF
>TRBV6-4|.|TRBD1|TRBJ2-1
TGTGCCAGCAGTGACGGACAGGCCGGAGATGAGCAGTTCTTC
CASSDGQAGDEQFF
>TRBV6-1|few|.|TRBJ1-1
TGTGCCAGTACCAGGGACATGAACACTGAAGCTTTCTTT
CASTRDMNTEAFF
>TRBV20-1|many|TRBD1|TRBJ2-2
TGCAGTGCTGGGGACAGGGGGCATGGCGGGGAGCTGTTTTTT
CSAGDRGHGGELFF
>TRBV29-1|.|TRBD2|TRBJ2-1
TGCAGCGTTGAAGAACCCTGGACTAGGGGTGAGCAGTTCTTC
CSVEEPWTRGEQFF
>TRBV18|few|.|TRBJ2-7
TGTGCCAGCTCACCACAAGGACAAAGCTCCTACGAGCAGTACTTC
CASSPQGQSSYEQYF
>TRBV11-2|few|.|TRBJ2-1
TGTGCCAGCAGCTCGGAGTGGGGCCGATACAATGAGCAGTTCTTC
CASSSEWGRYNEQFF
>TRBV7-6|many|.|TRBJ2-7
TGTGCCAGCAGCCCTCTCAAGGGGGGCTACGAGCAGTACTTC
CASSPLKGGYEQYF
>TRBV9|many|TRBD2|TRBJ2-7
TGTGCCAGCAGCGTAGCTCTAGCGGCCTACGAGCAGTACTTC
CASSVALAAYEQYF
>TRBV27|.|.|TRBJ2-1
TGTGCCAGCGGATACATTGAGCAGTTCTTC
CASGYIEQFF
>TRBV5-1|many|.|TRBJ2-3
TGCGCCAGCAGCACGACTTCCACAGATACGCAGTATTTT
CASSTTSTDTQYF
>TRBV4-1|many|.|TRBJ2-1
TGCGCCAGCAGCCAAGCCCGACACTTTGCCAATGAGCAGTTCTTC
CASSQARHFANEQFF
>TRBV19|few|TRBD1|TRBJ1-4
TGTGCCACCGGACAGGGACGAGGGGAAAAACTGTTTTTT
CATGQGRGEKLFF
>TRBV5-1|many|.|TRBJ2-1
TGTGCCAGCAGCTTGGGCCTGAGCTCCTACAATGAGCAGTTCTTC
CASSLGLSSYNEQFF
>TRBV6-5|.|.|TRBJ2-1
TGTGCCAGCAGTTACGCTAGCGTCAATGAGCAGTTCTTC
CASSYASVNEQFF
>TRBV20-1|few|TRBD1|TRBJ1-3
TGCAGTGCTAGAGGGTGGGACAGACGTTCAGGAAACACCATATATTTT
CSARGWDRRSGNTIYF
>TRBV6-6|.|.|TRBJ2-7
TGTGCCAGCAAGGGAAGTGAGCAGTACTTC
CASKGSEQYF
>TRBV20-1|many|TRBD1|TRBJ2-1
TGCAGTGCTCGAAGCGGGACAGGGGACTCAAATGAGCAGTTCTTC
CSARSGTGDSNEQFF
>TRBV11-2|few|.|TRBJ2-5
TGTGCCAGCAGCTCGGCCTTCCCGGCTTGGGAGACCCAGTACTTC
CASSSAFPAWETQYF
>TRBV5-6|few|.|TRBJ2-7
TGTGCCAGCAGCTTTGGTAGGAGTGCCTACGAGCAGTACTTC
CASSFGRSAYEQYF
>TRBV20-1|few|.|TRBJ1-6
TGCAGTGCTAGAGATATAAGGCGGCAGATAAATTCACCCCTCCACTTT
CSARDIRRQINSPLHF
>TRBV30|.|.|TRBJ2-7
TGTGCCTGGAGTTTAGACAGAGGGGGCGAGCAGTACTTC
CAWSLDRGGEQYF
>TRBV7-9|many|.|TRBJ1-4
TGTGCCAGCAGCTACGGTAGAGGGGCTAATGAAAAACTGTTTTTT
CASSYGRGANEKLFF
>TRBV6-5|.|TRBD1|TRBJ2-5
TGTGCCAGCAGTTACTCAACGGGACAGGGGGCCGCAGAGACCCAGTACTTC
CASSYSTGQGAAETQYF
>TRBV5-6|.|.|TRBJ2-7
TGTGCCAGCAGCTCCGAAAGGAGGCAGTACTTC
CASSSERRQYF
>TRBV12-3/TRBV12-4|.|TRBD2|TRBJ2-1
TGTGCCAGCAGTTTCGGGCTAGCGGGCAACAATGAGCAGTTCTTC
CASSFGLAGNNEQFF
>TRBV12-3/TRBV12-4|many|.|TRBJ2-1
TGTGCCAGCAGACCCCAGATAGGGGAGTCCGATTACAATGAGCAGTTCTTC
CASRPQIGESDYNEQFF
>TRBV10-2|many|TRBD2|TRBJ2-7
TGCGCCAGCAGTAGGACTAGCGGAGGCTACGAGCAGTACTTC
CASSRTSGGYEQYF
>TRBV11-2|few|TRBD2|TRBJ2-7
TGTGCCAGCAGCTCGGTAGCGGGAGGCTACGAGCAGTACTTC
CASSSVAGGYEQYF
>TRBV27|many|TRBD1|TRBJ2-1
TGTGCCAGCAGTTCCCTCTCCGGGACAGGGAGGTCCTACAATGAGCAGTTCTTC
CASSSLSGTGRSYNEQFF
>TRBV28|many|.|TRBJ1-1
TGTGCCAGCATCAGGAGGGGCACTGAAGCTTTCTTT
CASIRRGTEAFF
>TRBV11-1|.|TRBD2|TRBJ2-1
TGTGCCAGCAGCTTTCCGCTAGTAACTAGCGGGATGGAAAAGTACAATGAGCAGTTCTTC
CASSFPLVTSGMEKYNEQFF
>TRBV3-1|many|TRBD1|TRBJ2-3
TGTGCCAGCAGCCAGAGGACAGGGGGTAAAGATACGCAGTATTTT
CASSQRTGGKDTQYF
>TRBV11-2|many|TRBD2|TRBJ2-2
TGTGCCAGCAGCTTAGATAGACTAGCTGGCACCGGGGAGCTGTTTTTT
CASSLDRLAGTGELFF
>TRBV7-9|.|.|TRBJ2-5
TGTGCCAGCAGCTTAGCAGGAGCGGAACAAGAGACCCAGTACTTC
CASSLAGAEQETQYF
>TRBV5-5|many|.|TRBJ1-6
TGTGCCAGCAGCTTGAGGGGGATCCTCTATAATTCACCCCTCCACTTT
CASSLRGILYNSPLHF
>TRBV10-3|few|.|TRBJ2-1
TGTGCCATTCGGGACATCCCCTCCTACAATGAGCAGTTCTTC
CAIRDIPSYNEQFF
>TRBV7-9|many|.|TRBJ1-1
TGTGCCAGCAGCTTGGGCGGGCTCGGCACTGAAGCTTTCTTT
CASSLGGLGTEAFF
>TRBV15|many|TRBD2|TRBJ2-1
TGTGCCACCAGCACGGGACTAGCGGGATACAATGAGCAGTTCTTC
CATSTGLAGYNEQFF